Listed below are T cell receptor beta chains from one sample, sequenced in a study of blood T cell repertoires in COVID-19. Measured with immunoSEQ multiplex PCR; TCRdb has only the in-frame clones, and not every one. This sample has a few hundred thousand clones, with more than 70% found just once. The sample was peripheral blood. Receptor source: a woman in her thirties or forties who had recovered from COVID-19. CDR3s include the opening cysteine and the closing phenylalanine or tryptophan. The D gene is left open where the match is weak. Size is omitted from some rows. Given values are once, few, many or a class for expanded clones.

CDR3nt,CDR3aa,j_gene,v_gene,d_gene,len,abundance
TGTGCCAGCAGTTACCCCAGGGGGACTGGCAATCAGCCCCAGCATTTT,CASSYPRGTGNQPQHF,TRBJ1-5,TRBV6-5,TRBD1,16,.
TGTGCCAGCACCGGAGCTAACTATGGCTACACCTTC,CASTGANYGYTF,TRBJ1-2,TRBV9,.,12,.
TGCAGCGTTGGAGGTCGGCAGATTGAAAAACTGTTTTTT,CSVGGRQIEKLFF,TRBJ1-4,TRBV29-1,.,13,.
TGTGCCAGCTCACCACTCGGCAGGGGAATGAACACTGAAGCTTTCTTT,CASSPLGRGMNTEAFF,TRBJ1-1,TRBV18,.,16,.
TGTGCCAGCAGCTTAGAAGGGGGAAGCACTGAAGCTTTCTTT,CASSLEGGSTEAFF,TRBJ1-1,TRBV7-9,.,14,.
TGTGCCAGTAGTATTTCGGGGAGTCCCCTCCACTTT,CASSISGSPLHF,TRBJ1-6,TRBV19,.,12,few
TGTGCCACCAGCAGGGGGACAGGGGGCACTGAAGCTTTCTTT,CATSRGTGGTEAFF,TRBJ1-1,TRBV15,TRBD1,14,.
TGTGCCAGCAGCCCCCGGGGGGGGGCTAGCGGAAGCACAGATACGCAGTATTTT,CASSPRGGASGSTDTQYF,TRBJ2-3,TRBV7-2,TRBD2,18,.
TGTGCCAGCAGGCAGGTGGGGACAGGGTCCACTGAAGCTTTCTTT,CASRQVGTGSTEAFF,TRBJ1-1,TRBV6-5,TRBD1,15,.
TGTGCCAGCAGCCTCGGGACAGGGGGTCGGGAAAAACTGTTTTTT,CASSLGTGGREKLFF,TRBJ1-4,TRBV5-4,TRBD1,15,.
TGTGCCAGCAGTCCCCGTCTAGCGGGGAGCGAGCAGTACTTC,CASSPRLAGSEQYF,TRBJ2-7,TRBV27,TRBD2,14,.
TGTGCCTGGAGACAGGACAGGGAACTTGAAGCTTTCTTT,CAWRQDRELEAFF,TRBJ1-1,TRBV30,TRBD1,13,.
TGCGCCAGCAGTCAATCGGGCAGCTACGAGCAGTACTTC,CASSQSGSYEQYF,TRBJ2-7,TRBV23-1,.,13,few